The 4 T cell receptor beta chains in this list originate from one sample, sequenced in a study of spatial heterogeneity in lung cancer. Time point here: blood at routine non-recurrence follow-up after resection. TCRdb processed the 5' RACE reads anew with MiXCR; each CDR3 protein has one entry. The sample carries approximately 110,000 distinct CDR3 sequences, roughly 10% recorded once. The starting material was PBMCs, obtained at follow-up. Receptors were obtained from a female donor with early-stage non-small cell lung cancer.

This clonotype was counted ten times or more. CDR3 amino acids: CASLDRFHEQYF. The DNA of the CDR3 is TGTGCCAGCCTTGACAGGTTCCACGAGCAGTACTTC. The J gene is TRBJ2-7, the V gene TRBV27, with D maybe TRBD1 (6 bases). The V end lost 8 bases, the J end lost 5 bases, and 13 bases lay between the germline ends. Looked up from germline, CDR1 is MNHEY and CDR2 is SMNVEV (reference sequence). The CDR3 runs to 12 residues.

This clonotype came up many times. The J gene is TRBJ2-4, the V gene TRBV7-2; D is unclear. The CDR3 loop spans 15 amino acids. Germline V gene sequence: CDR1 SGHTA, CDR2 FQGNSA. Trimming stripped 0 bases from V and 7 bases from J, with 13 bases between. CDR3 in amino acids: CASSLAVLVENIQYF. The DNA for the CDR3 is TGTGCCAGCAGCTTAGCGGTTCTAGTTGAGAACATTCAGTACTTC.

The CDR3 coding sequence is TGCAGCGTGGAGGGCCAAGGGGCTTACAATGAGCAGTTCTTC. Its protein product is CSVEGQGAYNEQFF. The chain is built from TRBV29-1 and TRBJ2-1; tentatively, D is TRBD2 (6 bases). V was cut by 6 bases and J by 4 bases, with 16 bases left in between. The CDR3 runs 14 residues. Per the germline V gene, CDR1 is SQVTM and CDR2 is ANQGSEA.

This clonotype appeared many times. The gene calls are TRBV2 and TRBJ2-4; D is perhaps TRBD2 (5 bases). Trimming took off 4 bases at V and 3 bases at J, with 13 bases between the two ends. Germline values: CDR1 SNHLY, CDR2 FYNNEI. The CDR3 extends over 15 amino acids. CDR3 nucleotide sequence: TGTGCCAGCAGTGCTGAGGGTGGAGGCAAAAACATTCAGTACTTC. Residues: CASSAEGGGKNIQYF.